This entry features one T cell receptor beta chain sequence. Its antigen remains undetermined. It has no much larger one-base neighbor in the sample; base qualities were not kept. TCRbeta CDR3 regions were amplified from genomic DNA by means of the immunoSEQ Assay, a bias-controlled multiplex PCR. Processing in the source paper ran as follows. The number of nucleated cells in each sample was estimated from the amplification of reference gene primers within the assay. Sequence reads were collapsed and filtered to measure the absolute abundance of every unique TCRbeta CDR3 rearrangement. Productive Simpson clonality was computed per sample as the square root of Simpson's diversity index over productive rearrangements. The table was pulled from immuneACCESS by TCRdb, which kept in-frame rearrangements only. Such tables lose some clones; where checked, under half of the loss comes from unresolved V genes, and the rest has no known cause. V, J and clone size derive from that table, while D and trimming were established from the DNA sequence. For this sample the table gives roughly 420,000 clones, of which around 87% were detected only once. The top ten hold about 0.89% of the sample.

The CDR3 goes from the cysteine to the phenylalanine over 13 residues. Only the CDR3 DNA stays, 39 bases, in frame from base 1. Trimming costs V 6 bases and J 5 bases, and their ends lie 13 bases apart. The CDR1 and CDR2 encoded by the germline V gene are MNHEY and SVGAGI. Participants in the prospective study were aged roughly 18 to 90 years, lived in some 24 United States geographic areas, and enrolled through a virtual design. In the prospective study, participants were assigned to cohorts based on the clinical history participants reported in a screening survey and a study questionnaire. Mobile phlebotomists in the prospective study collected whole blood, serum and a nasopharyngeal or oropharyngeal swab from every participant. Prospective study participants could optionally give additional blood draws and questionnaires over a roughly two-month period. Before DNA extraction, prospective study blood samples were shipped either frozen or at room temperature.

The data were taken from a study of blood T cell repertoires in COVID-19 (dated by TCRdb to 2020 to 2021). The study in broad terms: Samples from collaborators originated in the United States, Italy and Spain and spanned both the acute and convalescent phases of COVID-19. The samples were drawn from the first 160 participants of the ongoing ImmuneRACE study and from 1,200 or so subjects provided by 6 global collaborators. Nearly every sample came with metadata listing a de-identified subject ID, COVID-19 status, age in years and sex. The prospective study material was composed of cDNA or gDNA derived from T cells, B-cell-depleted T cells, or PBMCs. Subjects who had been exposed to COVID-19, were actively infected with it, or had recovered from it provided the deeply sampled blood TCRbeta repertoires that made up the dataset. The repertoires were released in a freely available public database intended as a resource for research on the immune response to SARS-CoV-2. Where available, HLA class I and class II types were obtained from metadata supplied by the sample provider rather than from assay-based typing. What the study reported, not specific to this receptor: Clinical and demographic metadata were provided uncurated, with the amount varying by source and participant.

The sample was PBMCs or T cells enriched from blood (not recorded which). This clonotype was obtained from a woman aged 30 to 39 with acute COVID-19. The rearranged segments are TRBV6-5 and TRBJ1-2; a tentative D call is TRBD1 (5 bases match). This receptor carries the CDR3 CASSSQGSYGYTF. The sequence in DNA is TGTGCCAGCAGCAGTCAGGGATCTTATGGCTACACCTTC.